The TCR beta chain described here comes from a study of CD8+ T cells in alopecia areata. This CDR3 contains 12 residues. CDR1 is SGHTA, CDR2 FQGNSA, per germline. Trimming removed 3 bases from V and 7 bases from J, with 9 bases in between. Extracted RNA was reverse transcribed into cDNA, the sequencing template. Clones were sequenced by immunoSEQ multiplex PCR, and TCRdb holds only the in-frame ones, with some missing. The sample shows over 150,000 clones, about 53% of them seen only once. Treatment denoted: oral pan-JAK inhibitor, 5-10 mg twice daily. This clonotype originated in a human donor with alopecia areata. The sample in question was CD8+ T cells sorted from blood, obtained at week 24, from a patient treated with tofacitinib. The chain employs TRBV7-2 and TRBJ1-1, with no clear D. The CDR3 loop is CASSFSGNEAFF. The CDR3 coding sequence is TGTGCCAGCAGCTTCTCGGGGAATGAAGCTTTCTTT.